This T cell receptor beta chain was found in a study of regulatory T cells in long-lasting Graves disease. Study-wide results and caveats: Among the persistent patients, 2,500 to 3,500 public clonotypes were shared, more than the 750 to 1,000 shared among new patients. The small sample size may have reduced accuracy. Persistent disease preferred TRBV28, TRBJ1-2 and TRBJ2-5; new disease, TRBV20-1 and TRBJ2-1.

Libraries of TCR beta came from iRepertoire HTBI primers plus Arm-PCR of CDR3 regions. TCRdb re-called the multiplex PCR reads with MiXCR, one entry per CDR3 protein. Of hundreds of thousands of distinct CDR3 sequences in the sample, about 30% were seen once. Points on this clonotype: Its antigen is not known.

Time point reported: persistent/refractory GD, antithyroid drugs over 5 years with positive TRAb. Generation of the TCR library employed RNA extracted from PBMCs. The peripheral blood volume drawn was roughly 8.7 milliliters, and it was collected into EDTA tubes. The CDR3 totals 16 residues. Trimming removed 5 bases at V and 1 base at J, with 18 bases between. Germline-derived CDR1 and CDR2 are MNHNS and SASEGT. The receptor comes from a female donor with Graves disease. The chain links TRBV6-1 to TRBJ2-7; D may match TRBD1 or TRBD2 (6 bases each). Source: peripheral blood mononuclear cells (PBMCs), taken when the disease was refractory, from a patient treated with antithyroid drugs. The CDR3 DNA reads as TGTGCCAGCAGTAAGGAAAGGGGGGTAGGGTCCTACGAGCAGTACTTC. It yields the protein CASSKERGVGSYEQYF.